What follows describes a single TCR beta chain. Measured with immunoSEQ multiplex PCR; TCRdb has only the in-frame clones, and not every one. In the table there are some 100,000 clones, roughly 84% of which are singletons. The sample is drawn from a study of T cell responses to AZD1222 COVID-19 vaccine. The sequences come from peripheral blood, collected 28 days after the second AZD1222 dose. This TCR came from an adult who received the AZD1222 COVID-19 vaccine.

The CDR3 sequence: CASSVEASGTYTGELFF. For the CDR3, the DNA is TGTGCCAGCAGCGTAGAGGCTAGCGGGACTTACACCGGGGAGCTGTTTTTT. The chain links TRBV9 to TRBJ2-2; 9 positions agree with TRBD2. Germline CDR1 reads SGDLS; CDR2 reads YYNGEE. The CDR3 is 17 residues long. V lost 0 bases to trimming and J lost 3 bases; unmatched junction nucleotides: 6.